This T cell receptor (beta chain) was profiled in a study of T cell responses to AZD1222 COVID-19 vaccine. Study-level results: Dominant CD4 TCR responses targeted spike regions 160-218 and 743-854. Spike-specific TCRs gained breadth and depth after people received two AZD1222 doses. Nearly half of spike-specific TCRs reportedly target unmutated variant regions.

As to this clone: Its antigen is unknown.

The table came from immunoSEQ multiplex PCR; TCRdb's copy has only in-frame clones and leaves some out. The table records roughly 130,000 clones, about 90% of them present only once. Trimming removed 5 bases at V and 1 base at J, with 15 bases between. The CDR3 loop spans 16 amino acids. Germline V gives CDR1 SGHTA, CDR2 FQGTGA. The receptor was isolated from an adult who received the MenACWY meningococcal vaccine as a control. Source: peripheral blood, taken 28 days after the second dose of the MenACWY control vaccine. The chain has TRBV7-3 and TRBJ2-1, with a weak D call TRBD2 (6 bases). The CDR3: CASSPFSGSSYNEQFF. The DNA for the CDR3 is TGTGCCAGCAGCCCATTTAGCGGATCTTCCTACAATGAGCAGTTCTTC.